The 31 T cell receptor beta chains below all came from one sample that was sequenced in a study of blood T cell repertoires in COVID-19 (TCRdb year 2020). Receptor amplification or capture employed the immunoSEQ multiplex PCR assay. As stored in TCRdb, this immuneACCESS dataset retains in-frame rearrangements with V and J assigned. A fraction of the clones does not appear; measured against another copy, unresolved V genes explain less than half of the discrepancy, and the remainder lacks a known reason. This sample comprises about 310,000 clones, 85% to 90% of them detected only once. The ten largest account for under 1.1% of the sample. Input material: peripheral blood. The source of these receptors is a woman aged 40 to 50 with COVID-19, enrolled during active disease.

V and J are TRBV5-5 and TRBJ2-7; TRBD1 agrees at 8 bases. CDR3 length equals 16 residues. V shed 3 bases, J shed 6 bases, and the junction held 14 bases outside the gene matches. Germline V gene lookup returns CDR1 SGHKS and CDR2 YYEKEE (reference sequence). This chain's CDR3 is CASSWLANRQGIEQYF. For the CDR3, the DNA is TGTGCCAGCAGCTGGCTCGCGAACCGACAGGGGATCGAGCAGTACTTC. Filled out from reference TRBV5-5 and TRBJ2-7, the complete variable domain reads DAGVTQSPTHLIKTRGQQVTLRCSPISGHKSVSWYQQVLGQGPQFIFQYYEKEERGRGNFPDRFSARQFPNYSSELNVNALLLGDSALYLCASSWLANRQGIEQYFGPGTRLTVT.

The chain recombines TRBV2 with TRBJ2-7, with TRBD2 identical over 11 bases. The CDR3 has 17 residues. Germline CDR1 is SNHLY and CDR2 is FYNNEI. Trimming took 6 bases from V and 7 from J; bases not matched to a gene: 17. CDR3 amino acids: CASSQHKGASGGREQYF. CDR3 coding DNA: TGTGCCAGCAGCCAACATAAGGGGGCTAGCGGGGGGCGAGAGCAGTACTTC.

The genes are TRBV6-2 or TRBV6-3 and TRBJ1-5; a possible D gene is TRBD1 (5 bases). Germline CDR1 MNHEY, CDR2 SVGEGT. The V end was cut by 0 bases, the J end by 11 bases, with 26 bases between. CDR3 size: 18 residues. DNA for the CDR3: TGTGCCAGCAGTTACTCCTCAAAGCCCAACGAGCAGGGAGGGACCCAGCATTTT. Protein: CASSYSSKPNEQGGTQHF.

The chain has TRBV6-5 and TRBJ1-4, with D perhaps TRBD1 (6 bases). This CDR3 contains 15 residues. The V end was cut by 10 bases, the J end by 7 bases, with 22 bases between. CDR1 and CDR2 (germline): MNHEY, SVGAGI. The CDR3 DNA reads TGTGCCACCACTAAACATGTTTTAGGGGGTGAAAAACTGTTTTTT. Protein: CATTKHVLGGEKLFF.

V is TRBV2 and J is TRBJ2-7; 10 bases match TRBD1. The V segment lost 6 bases and the J segment 1 base; nucleotides outside the gene matches: 6. This CDR3 contains 15 residues. CDR1 is SNHLY and CDR2 is FYNNEI in the germline V gene. Here the CDR3 reads CASRYDRGQSYEQYF. The CDR3 nucleotides are TGTGCCAGCAGGTATGACAGGGGGCAATCCTACGAGCAGTACTTC. The complete variable domain, with remaining parts taken from reference TRBV2 and TRBJ2-7, reads EPEVTQTPSHQVTQMGQEVILRCVPISNHLYFYWYRQILGQKVEFLVSFYNNEISEKSEIFDDQFSVERPDGSNFTLKIRSTKLEDSAMYFCASRYDRGQSYEQYFGPGTRLTVT.

This clone appeared once. The chain employs TRBV5-1 and TRBJ2-5, with 8 bases identical to TRBD1. Trimming cost V 4 bases and J 2 bases; bases outside gene matches: 7. Germline V gene lookup returns CDR1 SGHRS and CDR2 YFSETQ. The length of the CDR3 is 15 residues. The CDR3 sequence: CASSLVGQGQETQYF. The CDR3 coding sequence is TGCGCCAGCAGCCTAGTCGGACAGGGTCAAGAGACCCAGTACTTC.

The CDR3 bases are TGTGCCAGCTCACAGGAGACCAAACTCTATGGCTACACCTTC. Amino acid sequence: CASSQETKLYGYTF. The chain carries TRBV18 and TRBJ1-2, with D hard to call. CDR1 and CDR2 (germline): KGHSH, LQKENI. V lost 4 bases and J 4 bases, leaving 13 bases between the germline ends. The CDR3 sequence is 14 residues long. The variable domain in full, completed from reference TRBV18 and TRBJ1-2, reads NAGVMQNPRHLVRRRGQEARLRCSPMKGHSHVYWYRQLPEEGLKFMVYLQKENIIDESGMPKERFSAEFPKEGPSILRIQQVVRGDSAAYFCASSQETKLYGYTFGSGTRLTVV.

The genes are TRBV28 and TRBJ2-2; 7 nucleotides align to TRBD1. Germline CDR1 and CDR2: MDHEN and SYDVKM. J was trimmed by 1 base and V by 7 bases; bases with no gene match: 3. CDR3 length equals 14 residues. CDR3 region: CASMGQLNTGELFF. CDR3 sequence (DNA): TGTGCCAGCATGGGACAGCTGAACACCGGGGAGCTGTTTTTT.

The rearrangement joins TRBV3-1 (or the pseudogene TRBV3-2) to TRBJ2-1; 7 nucleotides line up with TRBD1. The CDR3 consists of 16 residues. The ends lost 0 bases at V and 7 bases at J; junction bases unmatched: 9. Germline values: CDR1 LGHDT, CDR2 YNNKEL (reference sequence). Here the CDR3 reads CASSQDSGARGNEQFF. For the CDR3, the DNA is TGTGCCAGCAGCCAAGATTCGGGCGCCAGGGGGAATGAGCAGTTCTTC.

V gene TRBV18 combines with J gene TRBJ1-1, with 9 bases fitting TRBD1. Per the germline V gene, CDR1 is KGHSH and CDR2 is LQKENI. Trimming took 4 bases from V and 1 from J; bases not matched to a gene: 4. The CDR3 sequence is 15 residues long. DNA for the CDR3: TGTGCCAGCTCACTCGGGACAGGGAGGAACACTGAAGCTTTCTTT. Protein product: CASSLGTGRNTEAFF.

This rearrangement joins TRBV27 to TRBJ1-1; 9 bases are a match to TRBD1. With 3 bases clipped from V and 4 bases from J, the junction kept 9 bases outside the gene matches. Germline lookup yields CDR1 MNHEY and CDR2 SMNVEV (reference sequence). The CDR3 is 16 amino acids. The CDR3 protein is CASSFLSGTGFTEAFF. In nucleotides, the CDR3 is TGTGCCAGCAGTTTTTTGTCTGGGACAGGGTTCACTGAAGCTTTCTTT.

The chain combines TRBV5-4 with TRBJ2-3, with 7 bases that match TRBD1. The trim removed 3 bases at V and 6 bases at J, leaving 7 bases unmatched. CDR3 length: 14 amino acids. In germline, CDR1 is SGHNT, CDR2 YYREEE (reference sequence). This chain's CDR3 is CASSSNQGVDTQYF. CDR3 nucleotides: TGTGCCAGCAGCTCTAACCAGGGGGTGGATACGCAGTATTTT.

This chain uses TRBV19 with TRBJ2-7; TRBD2 might be the D (5 bases). The germline V gene has CDR1 LNHDA and CDR2 SQIVND (reference sequence). V was trimmed by 6 bases and J by 2 bases, leaving 14 bases between them. The CDR3 loop spans 14 amino acids. The CDR3 sequence: CASSTRADAYEQYF. The CDR3 nucleotides read TGTGCCAGTAGCACGAGGGCGGATGCCTACGAGCAGTACTTC.

The chain uses TRBV18 and TRBJ2-3; no firm D call. Germline V CDR1 and CDR2: KGHSH, LQKENI. This CDR3 has 14 amino acids. V was pared by 2 bases and J by 0 bases, with 6 bases between. CDR3 bases: TGTGCCAGCTCACCAATAGCTAGCACAGATACGCAGTATTTT. It codes for CASSPIASTDTQYF.

This chain joins TRBV28 and TRBJ1-1; TRBD1 matches at 9 bases. Germline values: CDR1 MDHEN, CDR2 SYDVKM. The CDR3 loop spans 15 amino acids. Trimming took 5 bases from V and 6 from J; bases not matched to a gene: 10. CDR3 nucleotide sequence: TGTGCCAGCAGTCCACCGGGACAGGGAGGGGCTGAAGCTTTCTTT. Its protein product is CASSPPGQGGAEAFF.

This clone was seen a single time. This sequence joins TRBV6-5 and TRBJ2-1; D perhaps matches TRBD2 (7 bases). Looked up from germline, CDR1 is MNHEY and CDR2 is SVGAGI. V lost 4 bases and J lost 8, with 21 bases in between. This CDR3 spans 16 amino acids. CDR3 sequence: CASSLVGGPTGDEQFF. The CDR3 DNA follows: TGTGCCAGCAGTTTAGTCGGGGGGCCGACGGGCGATGAGCAGTTCTTC.

The rearrangement links TRBV10-3 to TRBJ1-4, with 9 bases matching TRBD1. Germline lookup yields CDR1 ENHRY and CDR2 SYGVKD. The CDR3 covers 14 residues. J gave up 7 bases and V 4 bases, and 4 bases lay outside the gene matches. The CDR3 region is CAISGGTGPEKLFF. The CDR3 DNA reads TGTGCCATCAGTGGTGGGACAGGGCCTGAAAAACTGTTTTTT.

The chain uses TRBV7-9 and TRBJ1-6; D not resolved. Trimming pared 1 base from V and 7 bases from J, leaving 8 bases between. Germline values: CDR1 SEHNR, CDR2 FQNEAQ (reference sequence). The CDR3 runs 14 residues. The CDR3 DNA reads TGTGCCAGCAGCTTAGAGCCTCACAATTCACCCCTCCACTTT. It codes for CASSLEPHNSPLHF.

The gene calls are TRBV6-2 or TRBV6-3 and TRBJ1-1; D gene ambiguous. The CDR3 has 13 amino acids. Germline CDR1 MNHEY, CDR2 SVGEGT. V lost 6 bases and J 4 bases, leaving 12 bases between the germline ends. The CDR3 reads CASSRVPGTEAFF. In nucleotides, the CDR3 is TGTGCCAGCAGCCGCGTCCCGGGCACTGAAGCTTTCTTT.

The rearrangement uses TRBV7-2 and TRBJ1-2, with D uncertain. V lost 5 bases, J lost 4 bases, and 20 bases lay in between. CDR1 and CDR2 from the germline V gene are SGHTA and FQGNSA. The CDR3 covers 16 residues. In DNA form, the CDR3 reads TGTGCCAGCAGCCCCGTACCGGGAGTTTCGTTCTATGGCTACACCTTC. Encoded protein: CASSPVPGVSFYGYTF.

This chain connects TRBV11-2 to TRBJ1-6; TRBD1 matches at 8 bases. V shed 5 bases, J shed 14 bases, and the junction held 11 bases outside the gene matches. The CDR3 extends over 14 amino acids. Germline CDR1 reads SGHAT; CDR2 reads FQNNGV. The CDR3 loop is CASSAGQGKSALHF. CDR3 sequence (DNA): TGTGCCAGCAGCGCAGGACAGGGCAAGTCTGCCCTCCACTTT.

The J gene is TRBJ2-7, the V gene TRBV28, with 9 nucleotides matching TRBD1. V shed 0 bases, J shed 1 base, and the junction held 4 bases outside the gene matches. The CDR3 runs 16 residues. Germline loops: CDR1 MDHEN, CDR2 SYDVKM. CDR3 in amino acids: CASSLWGQGRSYEQYF. The CDR3 DNA is TGTGCCAGCAGTTTATGGGGACAGGGCAGGTCCTACGAGCAGTACTTC.

This rearrangement joins TRBV28 to TRBJ1-2; D remains ambiguous. The CDR3 spans 16 residues. Germline V gene data show CDR1 as MDHEN and CDR2 as SYDVKM. The germline V and J ends were trimmed by 5 bases and 0 bases, with 16 bases remaining between them. This CDR3 is CASSLTPGLANYGYTF. In DNA, the CDR3 is TGTGCCAGCAGTCTAACACCAGGATTAGCTAACTATGGCTACACCTTC.

The chain couples TRBV7-9 to TRBJ2-5; 9 nucleotides match TRBD2. Germline CDR1 SEHNR, CDR2 FQNEAQ (reference sequence). V gave up 2 bases and J gave up 4 bases; unmatched junction bases: 2. There are 14 residues in the CDR3. CDR3 sequence: CASSLNSGGETQYF. CDR3 bases: TGTGCCAGCAGCTTAAATAGCGGGGGAGAGACCCAGTACTTC.

This chain uses TRBV6-2 or TRBV6-3 with TRBJ2-2, with D tentatively TRBD1 (5 bases). The CDR3 sequence is 14 residues long. V lost 4 bases and J 4 bases, leaving 10 bases between the germline ends. Germline assignment: CDR1 MNHEY and CDR2 SVGEGT. CDR3 region: CASSLTESTGELFF. The DNA for the CDR3 is TGTGCCAGCAGTTTGACAGAAAGCACCGGGGAGCTGTTTTTT.

V and J are TRBV3-1 (or the pseudogene TRBV3-2) and TRBJ2-7; 9 bases are shared with TRBD2. With 1 base clipped from V and 6 bases from J, the junction kept 10 bases outside the gene matches. The CDR3 spans 16 residues. Germline loops: CDR1 LGHDT, CDR2 YNNKEL (reference sequence). CDR3 in amino acids: CASSQVGLAGIGEQYF. CDR3 sequence (DNA): TGTGCCAGCAGCCAAGTAGGCCTAGCGGGAATTGGCGAGCAGTACTTC.

J is TRBJ2-7 and V is TRBV11-2, with TRBD1 matching over 10 bases. V shed 5 bases, J shed 3 bases, and the junction held 4 bases outside the gene matches. The V gene's germline CDR1 is SGHAT and CDR2 FQNNGV. The CDR3 is 14 residues long. The CDR3 DNA reads TGTGCCAGCAGCCGCGACAGGGGGCACTACGAGCAGTACTTC. Translation gives CASSRDRGHYEQYF.

The CDR3 DNA reads TGTGCCAGCAGCACAGGACAGAACTCCTACGAGCAGTACTTC. Encoded protein: CASSTGQNSYEQYF. The chain carries TRBV7-9 and TRBJ2-7, with D possibly TRBD1 on 6 matching bases. Trimming removed 5 bases at V and 0 bases at J, with 11 bases between. Germline CDR1 is SEHNR and CDR2 is FQNEAQ (reference sequence). The CDR3 sequence is 14 residues long.

V is TRBV28 and J is TRBJ1-5; D is possibly TRBD1 (5 bases). V lost 5 bases and J lost 6, with 14 bases in between. The germline V gene has CDR1 MDHEN and CDR2 SYDVKM. This CDR3 has 14 residues. In nucleotides, the CDR3 is TGTGCCAGCAGTCGAGGGCAGGGAGGTCAGCCCCAGCATTTT. It yields the protein CASSRGQGGQPQHF.

The genes are TRBV28 and TRBJ1-1; 8 bases fit TRBD1. Losses at the gene ends were 5 bases for V and 1 base for J; bases not matched to a gene: 6. The germline V gene encodes CDR1 MDHEN and CDR2 SYDVKM. CDR3 length equals 15 residues. CDR3: CASSRQTGENTEAFF. CDR3 DNA: TGTGCCAGCAGTCGCCAGACAGGGGAGAACACTGAAGCTTTCTTT.

The genes are TRBV2 and TRBJ2-4; 7 nucleotides align to TRBD1. This CDR3 region has 15 residues. Trimming removed 7 bases from V and 0 bases from J; junction bases left unmatched: 6. CDR1 and CDR2 from the germline V gene are SNHLY and FYNNEI. The CDR3 coding sequence is TGTGCCAGCACCGAAGGGGGCATAGCCAAAAACATTCAGTACTTC. Translating it yields CASTEGGIAKNIQYF. The full variable domain, in which reference TRBV2 and TRBJ2-4 provide the parts outside the CDR3, is EPEVTQTPSHQVTQMGQEVILRCVPISNHLYFYWYRQILGQKVEFLVSFYNNEISEKSEIFDDQFSVERPDGSNFTLKIRSTKLEDSAMYFCASTEGGIAKNIQYFGAGTRLSVL.